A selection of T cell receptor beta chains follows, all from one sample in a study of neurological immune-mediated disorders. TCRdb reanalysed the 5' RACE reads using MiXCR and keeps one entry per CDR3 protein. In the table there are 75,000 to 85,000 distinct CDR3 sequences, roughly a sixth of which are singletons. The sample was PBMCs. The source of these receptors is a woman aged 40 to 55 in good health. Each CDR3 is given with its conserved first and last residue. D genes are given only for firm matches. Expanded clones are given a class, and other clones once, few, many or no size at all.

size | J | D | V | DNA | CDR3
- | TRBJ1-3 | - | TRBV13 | TGTGCCAGCAGCTCCCTACAGGACCCGGGAAACACCATATATTTT | CASSSLQDPGNTIYF
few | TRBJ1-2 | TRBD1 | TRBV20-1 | TGCAGTGCTGGGACAGGGGGTGGATATGGCTACACCTTC | CSAGTGGGYGYTF
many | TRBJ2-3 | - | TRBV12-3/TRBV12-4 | TGTGCCAGCAGTCTCGGACAGGGAGGGGATACGCAGTATTTT | CASSLGQGGDTQYF
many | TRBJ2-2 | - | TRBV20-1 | TGCAGTGCTAGAGAAAACACCGGGGAGCTGTTTTTT | CSARENTGELFF
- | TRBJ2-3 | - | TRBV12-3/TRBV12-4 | TGTGCCAGCAGTGGGGGACATGGGGCGACGCAGTATTTT | CASSGGHGATQYF
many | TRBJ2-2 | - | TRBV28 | TGTGCCAGCAGGACCTATTATGGGGCCACCGGGGAGCTGTTTTTT | CASRTYYGATGELFF
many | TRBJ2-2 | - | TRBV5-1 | TGCGCCAGCAGCTTCGGGGGAGACACCGGGGAGCTGTTTTTT | CASSFGGDTGELFF
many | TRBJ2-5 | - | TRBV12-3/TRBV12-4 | TGTGCCAGCAGGCCGGTGTTCCAAGAGACCCAGTACTTC | CASRPVFQETQYF
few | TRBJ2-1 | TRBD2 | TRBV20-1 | TGCAGTGCTGCCCGCGGGGGGGCGTCCTACAATGAGCAGTTCTTC | CSAARGGASYNEQFF
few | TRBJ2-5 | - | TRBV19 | TGTGCCGCGGGGCGCGAGCCGGTCCAGTACTTC | CAAGREPVQYF
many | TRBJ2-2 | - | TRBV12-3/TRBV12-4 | TGTGCCAGCACCCCGGGACTGAACACCGGGGAGCTGTTTTTT | CASTPGLNTGELFF
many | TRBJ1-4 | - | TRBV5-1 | TGCGCCAGCAGCTTACAAGGTCTTGAAAAACTGTTTTTT | CASSLQGLEKLFF
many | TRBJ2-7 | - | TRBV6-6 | TGTGCCAGCAGTCAGACGGATTTTACCTACGAGCAGTACTTC | CASSQTDFTYEQYF
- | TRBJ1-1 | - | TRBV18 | TGTGCCAGCTCACAGCAAAGGGGGACTGAAGCTTTCTTT | CASSQQRGTEAFF
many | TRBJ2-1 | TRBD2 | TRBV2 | TGTGCCAGCAGACAGCGGGGGGTCCCCCATGAGCAGTTCTTC | CASRQRGVPHEQFF
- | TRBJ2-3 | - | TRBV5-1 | TGCGCCAGCAGCCCCAGGGCAGGGGGCACAGATACGCAGTATTTT | CASSPRAGGTDTQYF
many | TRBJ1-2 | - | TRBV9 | TGTGCCAGCAGCGTAGGCCAGAGCTCTAACTATGGCTACACCTTC | CASSVGQSSNYGYTF
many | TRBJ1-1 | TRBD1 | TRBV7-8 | TGTGCCAGCAGCTTAGCGCAGGGGGCGGTTGGAACTGAAGCTTTCTTT | CASSLAQGAVGTEAFF
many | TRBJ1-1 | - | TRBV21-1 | TGTGCCACTTACAGGAACACTGAAGCTTTCTTT | CATYRNTEAFF
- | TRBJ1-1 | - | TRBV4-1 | TGCGCCAGCCAAGATGAAGGGTCTGAAGCTTTCTTT | CASQDEGSEAFF
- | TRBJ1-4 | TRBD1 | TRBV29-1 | TGCAGCGTCGGGACAGGGGAGGAGTATGAAAAACTGTTTTTT | CSVGTGEEYEKLFF
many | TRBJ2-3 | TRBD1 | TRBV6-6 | TGTGCCAGCAGTTCCGACAGGGGGCCAGATACGCAGTATTTT | CASSSDRGPDTQYF
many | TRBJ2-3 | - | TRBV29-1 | TGCAGCGTTCTAAGGACTGCAGATACGCAGTATTTT | CSVLRTADTQYF
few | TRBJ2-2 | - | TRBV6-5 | TGTGCCAGCCTGTCAGGACACGACCGAGGCACCGGGGAGCTGTTTTTT | CASLSGHDRGTGELFF
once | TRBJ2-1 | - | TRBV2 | TGTGCCAGCTTGGCTGCAGAATACAATGAGCAGTTCTTC | CASLAAEYNEQFF
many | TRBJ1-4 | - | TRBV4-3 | TGCGCCAGCAGCCAAGGAATCGGTGGCAGGGGAGGTGAAAAACTGTTTTTT | CASSQGIGGRGGEKLFF